Below, 7 T cell receptor beta chains from the same sample are listed, as sequenced in a study of T cell repertoires in cytomegalovirus infection (dated by TCRdb to between 2018 and 2020). TCRdb records Illumina HiSeq 1500 as the sequencer. Clones were called with MiXCR by TCRdb after fastp trimmed the public reads at Q25, and only in-frame beta chains were retained. Under each unique CDR3 protein, matching rows form one entry showing the most common genes and DNA. A total of 560,000 or so distinct CDR3 sequences appear in this sample, 15% to 20% of them only once. Of the sample, 20% to 30% falls within the top ten clones. The source material was CD8+ T cells from PBMCs. The source of these receptors is a human donor in good health (CMV status not recorded). Some clones in this sample may be carry-over from other donors' samples.

This clonotype was counted many times. This may be a read error: a much more frequent sequence differs by one nucleotide. This chain connects TRBV7-9 to TRBJ2-7; D gene uncertain. Germline V lookup: CDR1 SEHNR, CDR2 FQNEAQ (reference sequence). CDR3 length: 11 residues. Between the trimmed V and J ends, which lost 2 bases and 5 bases, there was a span of 4 bases. The CDR3 DNA is TGTGCCAGCAGCTTAACCCACGAGCAGTACTTC. It codes for CASSLTHEQYF.

This clonotype has a handful of counts. The chain employs TRBV6-1 and TRBJ1-1; D not certain. This CDR3 region has 13 residues. Trimming took 5 bases from V and 4 from J, leaving 11 bases between them. Germline loops: CDR1 MNHNS, CDR2 SASEGT. Here the CDR3 DNA reads TGTGCCAGCAGTTACGCCGCGTTCACTGAAGCTTTCTTT. This sequence encodes CASSYAAFTEAFF.

Ten or more counts support this clonotype. The rearrangement joins TRBV7-9 to TRBJ1-5, with 7 nucleotides matching TRBD1. This CDR3 has 17 residues. V shed 5 bases, J shed 3 bases, and the junction held 13 bases outside the gene matches. Looked up from germline, CDR1 is SEHNR and CDR2 is FQNEAQ (reference sequence). CDR3 in DNA: TGTGCCAGCAGCGCCGGCCTCACCGGGACAGACAATCAGCCCCAGCATTTT. As protein: CASSAGLTGTDNQPQHF.

J is TRBJ1-1 and V is TRBV5-1; D may be TRBD1 (6 bases). This CDR3 is built from 15 residues. V lost 3 bases and J 1 base, leaving 13 bases between the germline ends. In germline, CDR1 is SGHRS, CDR2 YFSETQ. The CDR3 bases are TGCGCCAGCAGCTCAGTACAGGGAACGAACACTGAAGCTTTCTTT. It specifies CASSSVQGTNTEAFF.

This clonotype was observed at least ten times. This chain uses TRBV19 with TRBJ2-1, with 8 nucleotides matching TRBD2. J gave up 8 bases and V 0 bases, and 9 bases lay outside the gene matches. Germline CDR1 reads LNHDA; CDR2 reads SQIVND (reference sequence). The CDR3 has 16 amino acids. CDR3 sequence: CASSIEGTRVFYEQFF. In DNA, the CDR3 is TGTGCCAGTAGTATAGAGGGGACTAGGGTGTTCTATGAGCAGTTCTTC.

This clonotype has a count of ten or more. The chain couples TRBV10-3 to TRBJ2-3, with 7 bases lining up with TRBD1. This CDR3 spans 14 amino acids. V was pared by 2 bases and J by 3 bases, with 2 bases of the junction left unmatched. Germline lookup yields CDR1 ENHRY and CDR2 SYGVKD. CDR3 protein: CAISEVQGTDTQYF. The CDR3 DNA reads as TGTGCCATCAGTGAGGTACAGGGGACAGATACGCAGTATTTT.

As concerns this clonotype: At one end the junction does not follow the germline gene, possibly because of a read error. The rearrangement uses TRBV25-1 and TRBJ1-6; D is possibly TRBD1 (5 bases). Germline-derived CDR1 and CDR2 are MGHDK and SYGVNS. The CDR3 has 17 amino acids. In DNA, the CDR3 is TGTGCCAGCAGTGAGCAGGGCGTAGAATCCTATAATTCACCCCTCTACTTT. It yields the protein CASSEQGVESYNSPLYF.